These 25 T cell receptor beta chains share one sample of origin, sequenced in a study of graft-versus-host responses after intestinal transplantation. TCRdb's copy holds only in-frame clones and misses some; the assay was immunoSEQ multiplex PCR. The repertoire includes tens of thousands of clones, about 93% of them detected once, and around 6.3% sits in the top ten. The sample was PBMCs, taken about 800 days after a first intestinal transplant, on the day of a second. These receptors were collected from a human patient who received an intestinal transplant, so some T cells may come from the graft donor.

This chain uses TRBV19 with TRBJ1-2, with no clear D. V lost 5 bases, J lost 4 bases, and 11 bases lay in between. The length of the CDR3 is 13 residues. The V gene's germline CDR1 is LNHDA and CDR2 SQIVND (reference sequence). The CDR3, as DNA: TGTGCCAGTAGTTCCCGGACGGTCTATGGCTACACCTTC. This codes for CASSSRTVYGYTF.

The rearrangement links TRBV18 to TRBJ2-7, with D tentatively TRBD1 (5 bases). Germline-derived CDR1 and CDR2 are KGHSH and LQKENI. Trimming removed 5 bases from V and 3 bases from J, with 11 bases in between. The CDR3 runs 13 residues. The CDR3 reads CASSEIDSYEQYF. The CDR3 DNA is TGTGCCAGCTCAGAAATAGACAGCTACGAGCAGTACTTC. Variable domain in full (rest from reference TRBV18 and TRBJ2-7): NAGVMQNPRHLVRRRGQEARLRCSPMKGHSHVYWYRQLPEEGLKFMVYLQKENIIDESGMPKERFSAEFPKEGPSILRIQQVVRGDSAAYFCASSEIDSYEQYFGPGTRLTVT.

This rearrangement joins TRBV6-5 to TRBJ2-7; D possibly uses TRBD1 or TRBD2 (5 bases each). The V gene lost 6 bases and the J gene lost 7 bases, with 16 bases spanning the gap. This CDR3 region has 13 residues. In germline, CDR1 is MNHEY, CDR2 SVGAGI. The CDR3 is CASRRAPWGEQYF. The CDR3 nucleotides are TGTGCCAGCAGGAGGGCCCCTTGGGGGGAGCAGTACTTC.

CDR3 loop: CASRVGLQETQYF. The CDR3, as DNA: TGCGCCAGCAGGGTCGGGCTGCAAGAGACCCAGTACTTC. The chain recombines TRBV5-1 with TRBJ2-5; D remains ambiguous. Germline-derived CDR1 and CDR2 are SGHRS and YFSETQ. The CDR3 spans 13 residues. The germline V and J ends were trimmed by 5 bases and 2 bases, with 10 bases remaining between them.

J is TRBJ2-7 and V is TRBV6-5; TRBD2 matches at 11 bases. The CDR3 contains 14 residues. Germline CDR1 MNHEY, CDR2 SVGAGI. Trimming took 4 bases from V and 6 from J; bases not matched to a gene: 5. This chain's CDR3 is CASSSLAGGPEQYF. The CDR3 DNA sequence: TGTGCCAGCAGTTCCCTAGCGGGAGGACCCGAGCAGTACTTC.

The chain recombines TRBV5-1 with TRBJ1-5, with no clear D. V lost 5 bases and J 0 bases, leaving 12 bases between the germline ends. Germline values: CDR1 SGHRS, CDR2 YFSETQ. CDR3 length equals 15 residues. The CDR3, as DNA: TGCGCCAGCAGGCTCGGCGGGGATAGCAATCAGCCCCAGCATTTT. As protein: CASRLGGDSNQPQHF. Full variable domain (missing parts from reference TRBV5-1 and TRBJ1-5): KAGVTQTPRYLIKTRGQQVTLSCSPISGHRSVSWYQQTPGQGLQFLFEYFSETQRNKGNFPGRFSGRQFSNSRSEMNVSTLELGDSALYLCASRLGGDSNQPQHFGDGTRLSIL.

This chain uses TRBV19 with TRBJ2-7, with D uncertain. This CDR3 comprises 11 residues. Trimming pared 4 bases from V and 3 bases from J, leaving 4 bases between. The germline gives CDR1 LNHDA, CDR2 SQIVND (reference sequence). The CDR3 loop is CASSNGYEQYF. CDR3 nucleotide sequence: TGTGCCAGTAGTAATGGCTACGAGCAGTACTTC.

This clone was seen just once. The V call is TRBV5-1, the J call TRBJ2-7; D remains ambiguous. CDR3 length equals 11 residues. Germline assignment: CDR1 SGHRS and CDR2 YFSETQ. V was pared by 1 base and J by 3 bases, with 2 bases between. The CDR3 DNA reads as TGCGCCAGCAGCTTGAACTACGAGCAGTACTTC. This translates into CASSLNYEQYF.

The CDR3: CASSLRRMGNNEQYF. The CDR3 DNA sequence: TGTGCCAGCAGTTTAAGGCGGATGGGAAATAACGAGCAGTACTTC. The J gene is TRBJ2-7, the V gene TRBV27; D remains unclear. Germline V gene lookup returns CDR1 MNHEY and CDR2 SMNVEV (reference sequence). V was cut by 2 bases and J by 5 bases, with 16 bases left in between. The CDR3 totals 15 residues.

The chain is built from TRBV5-4 and TRBJ1-3; no clear D. Trimming took 1 base from V and 4 from J, leaving 12 bases between them. The CDR3 has 15 amino acids. Germline V gene sequence: CDR1 SGHNT, CDR2 YYREEE (reference sequence). The CDR3, as DNA: TGTGCCAGCAGCTTGATGGGCGTGGGGGGAAACACCATATATTTT. Residues: CASSLMGVGGNTIYF. Together with reference TRBV5-4 and TRBJ1-3, the CDR3 gives the full variable domain: ETGVTQSPTHLIKTRGQQVTLRCSSQSGHNTVSWYQQALGQGPQFIFQYYREEENGRGNFPPRFSGLQFPNYSSELNVNALELDDSALYLCASSLMGVGGNTIYFGEGSWLTVV.

This clone was seen only once. CDR3: CASSFTGALPNTGELFF. CDR3 sequence (DNA): TGTGCCAGCAGCTTTACGGGGGCCCTACCGAACACCGGGGAGCTGTTTTTT. This sequence joins TRBV7-3 and TRBJ2-2; TRBD1 or TRBD2 may be the D gene (6 bases each). The CDR3 spans 17 residues. V was pared by 3 bases and J by 0 bases, with 14 bases between. Germline V gives CDR1 SGHTA, CDR2 FQGTGA.

This chain links TRBV23-1 with TRBJ2-7; D is tentatively TRBD1 or TRBD2 (5 bases each). Being an ORF, TRBV23-1 has a function that is uncertain. CDR3 length equals 12 residues. V lost 9 bases and J lost 2, with 11 bases in between. The CDR3 region is CARPRDPYEQYF. In DNA, the CDR3 is TGCGCCAGGCCAAGGGACCCCTACGAGCAGTACTTC.

The chain uses TRBV6-1 and TRBJ2-3; 9 bases are shared with TRBD2. CDR3 size: 17 residues. The germline CDR1 and CDR2 sequences are MNHNS and SASEGT. The J segment lost 5 bases and the V segment lost 2 bases, leaving 11 bases of the junction unmatched. The CDR3 is CASSESGGSGSGDTQYF. Written as DNA, the CDR3 is TGTGCCAGCAGTGAATCGGGGGGTAGCGGGAGTGGAGATACGCAGTATTTT.

This clone was found once. This chain links TRBV6-4 with TRBJ2-1; 7 nucleotides align to TRBD2. With 3 bases clipped from V and 6 bases from J, the junction kept 8 bases outside the gene matches. The CDR3 is 15 amino acids. The germline V gene has CDR1 MRHNA and CDR2 SNTAGT. The CDR3: CASSEKERGSNEQFF. CDR3 coding DNA: TGTGCCAGCAGTGAAAAAGAGCGGGGATCCAATGAGCAGTTCTTC.

The chain recombines TRBV6-6 with TRBJ2-1; D gene uncertain. The CDR3 extends over 12 amino acids. The V gene lost 5 bases and the J gene lost 2 bases, with 4 bases spanning the gap. Per germline, CDR1 MNHNY and CDR2 SVGAGI (reference sequence). The CDR3 loop is CASSIAYNEQFF. CDR3 nucleotide sequence: TGTGCCAGCAGTATAGCCTACAATGAGCAGTTCTTC.

The rearrangement uses TRBV5-4 and TRBJ2-2, with D perhaps matching TRBD2 (6 bases). Trimming cost V 0 bases and J 6 bases, with 12 bases left between them. CDR3 length: 15 amino acids. The germline CDR1 and CDR2 sequences are SGHNT and YYREEE (reference sequence). In DNA form, the CDR3 reads TGTGCCAGCAGCTTGGATTCGGGAGCGGCCGGGGAGCTGTTTTTT. It encodes CASSLDSGAAGELFF.

The table lists this clone with a few counts. The J gene is TRBJ2-2, the V gene TRBV28; D is undetermined. CDR1 MDHEN and CDR2 SYDVKM come from the germline V gene. The CDR3 loop spans 15 amino acids. The V and J ends lost 7 bases and 1 base respectively, with 13 bases between them. The CDR3 protein is CASTHIPENTGELFF. The CDR3 coding sequence is TGTGCCAGCACACACATCCCGGAGAACACCGGGGAGCTGTTTTTT. The full variable domain, completed using reference TRBV28 and TRBJ2-2, is DVKVTQSSRYLVKRTGEKVFLECVQDMDHENMFWYRQDPGLGLRLIYFSYDVKMKEKGDIPEGYSVSREKKERFSLILESASTNQTSMYLCASTHIPENTGELFFGEGSRLTVL.

This chain connects TRBV13 to TRBJ2-4; tentatively, D is TRBD1 or TRBD2 (5 bases each). V was cut by 5 bases and J by 8 bases, with 10 bases left in between. The CDR3 totals 12 residues. The V gene's germline CDR1 is PRHDT and CDR2 FYEKMQ (reference sequence). Written as DNA, the CDR3 is TGTGCCAGCAGCGTGTTGGGGGACATTCAGTACTTC. It yields the protein CASSVLGDIQYF.

The chain couples TRBV10-3 to TRBJ1-5, with a tentative D call TRBD1 (6 bases). V was clipped by 0 bases and J by 0 bases, with 12 bases between them. The V gene's germline CDR1 is ENHRY and CDR2 SYGVKD. This CDR3 region has 17 residues. In DNA form, the CDR3 reads TGTGCCATCAGTGAGTCGGGGGCTGAACTTAGCAATCAGCCCCAGCATTTT. It is translated as CAISESGAELSNQPQHF.

This chain connects TRBV19 to TRBJ2-5, with D possibly TRBD2 on 6 matching bases. Looked up from germline, CDR1 is LNHDA and CDR2 is SQIVND (reference sequence). This CDR3 has 17 residues. The V and J ends lost 3 bases and 5 bases respectively, with 22 bases between them. In DNA form, the CDR3 reads TGTGCCAGTAGTATTCGGCGTACGGGAGCCTACGAGGAGACCCAGTACTTC. It is translated as CASSIRRTGAYEETQYF.

The J gene is TRBJ2-6, the V gene TRBV7-3; D is perhaps TRBD1 or TRBD2 (5 bases each). Germline V gene data show CDR1 as SGHTA and CDR2 as FQGTGA. The V and J ends lost 5 bases and 10 bases respectively, with 12 bases between them. The CDR3 consists of 13 residues. The CDR3, as DNA: TGTGCCAGCAGCCGGGACCCGGAAAACGTCCTGACTTTC. This gives the protein CASSRDPENVLTF.

This chain uses TRBV5-4 with TRBJ1-4, with 7 positions matching TRBD1. V was pared by 0 bases and J by 4 bases, with 3 bases of the junction left unmatched. The germline V gene encodes CDR1 SGHNT and CDR2 YYREEE (reference sequence). The CDR3 has 15 amino acids. The CDR3 DNA reads TGTGCCAGCAGCTTGGGACAGGGAGTTAATGAAAAACTGTTTTTT. Translating it yields CASSLGQGVNEKLFF.

The chain's CDR3 is CASSSLAGVVNEQFF. CDR3 DNA: TGCGCCAGCAGCAGCCTAGCGGGAGTCGTCAATGAGCAGTTCTTC. This chain uses TRBV5-1 with TRBJ2-1, with TRBD2 identical over 10 bases. CDR3 length equals 15 residues. Unmatched junction bases numbered 7, after V lost 4 bases and J lost 6 bases. Germline V gene sequence: CDR1 SGHRS, CDR2 YFSETQ.

V is TRBV28 and J is TRBJ1-2; D not certain. CDR1 is MDHEN and CDR2 is SYDVKM in the germline V gene. Trimming left V 5 bases short and J 2 bases short, with 15 bases between. The CDR3 consists of 15 residues. CDR3 amino acids: CASSASGPPNYGYTF. CDR3 sequence (DNA): TGTGCCAGCAGTGCCTCGGGTCCGCCGAACTATGGCTACACCTTC.

This chain uses TRBV27 with TRBJ2-4; D unresolved. CDR1 and CDR2 from the germline V gene are MNHEY and SMNVEV (reference sequence). Trimming removed 7 bases from V and 6 bases from J, with 7 bases in between. The CDR3 totals 11 residues. CDR3 in DNA: TGTGCCAGCAAACCAGCAAACATTCAGTACTTC. Translating gives CASKPANIQYF.